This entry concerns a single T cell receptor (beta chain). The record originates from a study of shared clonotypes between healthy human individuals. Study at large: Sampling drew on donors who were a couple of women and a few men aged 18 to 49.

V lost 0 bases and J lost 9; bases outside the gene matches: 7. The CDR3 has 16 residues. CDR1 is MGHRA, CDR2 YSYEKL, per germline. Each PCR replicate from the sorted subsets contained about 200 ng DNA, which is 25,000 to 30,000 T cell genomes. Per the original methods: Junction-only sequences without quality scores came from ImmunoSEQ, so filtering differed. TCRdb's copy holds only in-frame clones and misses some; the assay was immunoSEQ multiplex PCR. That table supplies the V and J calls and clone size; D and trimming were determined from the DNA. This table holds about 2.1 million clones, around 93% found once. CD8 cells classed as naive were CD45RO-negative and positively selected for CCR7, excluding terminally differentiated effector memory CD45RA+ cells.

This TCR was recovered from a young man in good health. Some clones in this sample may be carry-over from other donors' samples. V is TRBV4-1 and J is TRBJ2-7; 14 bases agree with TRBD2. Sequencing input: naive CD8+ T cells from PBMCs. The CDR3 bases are TGCGCCAGCAGCCAAGACTCGGGGACTAGCGGGAGATTGCAGTACTTC. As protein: CASSQDSGTSGRLQYF.